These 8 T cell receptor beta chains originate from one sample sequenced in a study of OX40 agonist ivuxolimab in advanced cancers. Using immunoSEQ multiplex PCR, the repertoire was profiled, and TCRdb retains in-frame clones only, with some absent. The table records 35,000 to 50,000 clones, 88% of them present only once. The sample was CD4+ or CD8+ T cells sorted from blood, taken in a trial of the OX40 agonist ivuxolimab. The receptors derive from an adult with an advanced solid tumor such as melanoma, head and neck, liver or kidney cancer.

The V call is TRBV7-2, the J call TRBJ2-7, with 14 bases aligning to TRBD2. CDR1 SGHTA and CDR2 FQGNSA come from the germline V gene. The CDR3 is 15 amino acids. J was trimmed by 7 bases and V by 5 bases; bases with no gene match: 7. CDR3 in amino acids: CASSSGLAGGREQYF. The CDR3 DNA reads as TGTGCCAGCAGCAGCGGACTAGCGGGAGGTCGAGAGCAGTACTTC.

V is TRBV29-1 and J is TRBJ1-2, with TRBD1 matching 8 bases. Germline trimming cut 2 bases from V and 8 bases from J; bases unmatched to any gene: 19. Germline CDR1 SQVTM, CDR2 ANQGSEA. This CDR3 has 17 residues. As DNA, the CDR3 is TGCAGCGTTGAAAGGACAGGGACCCTTCCCCCTATGCTGGGCTACACCTTC. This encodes CSVERTGTLPPMLGYTF. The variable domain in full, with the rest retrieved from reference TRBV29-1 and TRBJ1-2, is SAVISQKPSRDICQRGTSLTIQCQVDSQVTMMFWYRQQPGQSLTLIATANQGSEATYESGFVIDKFPISRPNLTFSTLTVSNMSPEDSSIYLCSVERTGTLPPMLGYTFGSGTRLTVV.

CDR3 bases: TGTGCCAGCAGGGAGATCGGTTGGACTGAAAAACTGTTTTTT. Protein: CASREIGWTEKLFF. The chain is built from TRBV6-1 and TRBJ1-4; D unresolved. Germline CDR1 MNHNS, CDR2 SASEGT. With 6 bases removed from V and 7 bases from J, the gap between germline ends came to 15 bases. The CDR3 covers 14 residues.

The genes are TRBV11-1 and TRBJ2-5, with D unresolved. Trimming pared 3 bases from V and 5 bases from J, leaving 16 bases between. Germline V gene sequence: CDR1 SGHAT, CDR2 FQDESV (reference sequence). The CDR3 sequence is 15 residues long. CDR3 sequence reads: CASSFNLAPWETQYF. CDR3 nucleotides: TGTGCCAGCAGCTTCAACCTGGCCCCCTGGGAGACCCAGTACTTC.

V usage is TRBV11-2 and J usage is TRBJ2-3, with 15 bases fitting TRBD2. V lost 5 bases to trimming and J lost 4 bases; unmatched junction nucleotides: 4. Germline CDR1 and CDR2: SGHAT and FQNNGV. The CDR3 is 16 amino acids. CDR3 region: CASSKGLAGGADTQYF. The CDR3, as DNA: TGTGCCAGCAGCAAGGGACTAGCGGGAGGTGCAGATACGCAGTATTTT.

CDR3 sequence reads: CAIREASVNTEAFF. The DNA of the CDR3 is TGTGCCATCAGAGAAGCATCCGTGAACACTGAAGCTTTCTTT. The rearrangement uses TRBV10-3 and TRBJ1-1; D uncertain. V was clipped by 6 bases and J by 0 bases, with 11 bases between them. The CDR3 runs 14 residues. Germline-derived CDR1 and CDR2 are ENHRY and SYGVKD.

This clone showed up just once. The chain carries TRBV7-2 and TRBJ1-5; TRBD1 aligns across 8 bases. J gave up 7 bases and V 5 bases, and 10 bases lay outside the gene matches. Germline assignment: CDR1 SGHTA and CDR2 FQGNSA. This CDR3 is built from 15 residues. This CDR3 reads CASSPPGGAGQPQHF. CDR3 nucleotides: TGTGCCAGCAGCCCGCCAGGGGGCGCGGGGCAGCCCCAGCATTTT.

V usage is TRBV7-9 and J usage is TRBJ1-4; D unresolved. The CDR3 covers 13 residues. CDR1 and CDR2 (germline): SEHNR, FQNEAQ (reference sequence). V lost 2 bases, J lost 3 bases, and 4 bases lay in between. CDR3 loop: CASSLNSNEKLFF. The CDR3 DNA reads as TGTGCCAGCAGCTTAAACTCTAATGAAAAACTGTTTTTT.